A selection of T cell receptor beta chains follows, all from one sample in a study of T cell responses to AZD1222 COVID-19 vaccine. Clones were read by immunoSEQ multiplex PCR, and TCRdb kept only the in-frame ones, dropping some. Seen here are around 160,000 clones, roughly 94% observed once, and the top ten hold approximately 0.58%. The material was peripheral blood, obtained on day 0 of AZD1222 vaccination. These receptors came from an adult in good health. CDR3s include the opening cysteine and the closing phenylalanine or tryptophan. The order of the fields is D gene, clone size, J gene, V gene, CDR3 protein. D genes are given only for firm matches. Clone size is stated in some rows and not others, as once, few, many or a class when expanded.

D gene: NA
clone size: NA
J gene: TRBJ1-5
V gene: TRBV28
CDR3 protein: CASRTGFIQPQHF

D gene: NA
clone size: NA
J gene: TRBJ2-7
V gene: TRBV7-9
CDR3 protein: CASSAGSSLDEQYF

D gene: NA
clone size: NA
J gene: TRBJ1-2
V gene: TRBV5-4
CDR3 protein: CASSLSPGRGIYGYTF

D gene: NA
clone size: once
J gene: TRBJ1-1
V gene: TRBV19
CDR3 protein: CASNSGLGTEAFF

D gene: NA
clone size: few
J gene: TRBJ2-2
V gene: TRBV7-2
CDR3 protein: CASSSNSNGGELFF

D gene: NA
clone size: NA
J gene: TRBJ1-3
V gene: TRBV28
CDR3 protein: CASSLRGKISGNTIYF

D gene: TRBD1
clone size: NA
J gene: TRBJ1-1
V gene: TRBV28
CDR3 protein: CASSLPTGGQNTEAFF

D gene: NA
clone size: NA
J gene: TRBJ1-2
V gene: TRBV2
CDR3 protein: CASIYPGRHGYTF

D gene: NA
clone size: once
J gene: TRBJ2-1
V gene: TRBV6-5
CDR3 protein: CASRGGNEQFF

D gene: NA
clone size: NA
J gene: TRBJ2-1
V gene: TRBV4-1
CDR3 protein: CASSPDRQNYNEQFF

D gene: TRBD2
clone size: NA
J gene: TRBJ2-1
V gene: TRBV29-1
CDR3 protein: CSELAGNNEQFF

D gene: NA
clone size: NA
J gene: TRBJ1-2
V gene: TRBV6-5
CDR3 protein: CASSYSDARGYTF

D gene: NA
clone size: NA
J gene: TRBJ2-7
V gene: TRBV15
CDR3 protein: CATSRDLGPYEQYF

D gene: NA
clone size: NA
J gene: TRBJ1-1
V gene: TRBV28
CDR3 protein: CASSLIPGVTEAFF

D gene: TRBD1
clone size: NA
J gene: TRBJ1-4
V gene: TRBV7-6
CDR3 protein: CASSPVTGSSEKLFF

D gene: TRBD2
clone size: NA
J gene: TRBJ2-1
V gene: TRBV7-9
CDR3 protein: CASSLAGGRSEQFF

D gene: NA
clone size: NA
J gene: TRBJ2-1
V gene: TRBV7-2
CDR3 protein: CASSFPRGEQFF

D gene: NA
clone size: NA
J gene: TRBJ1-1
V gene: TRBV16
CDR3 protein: CASSQSGRGRGNTEAFF

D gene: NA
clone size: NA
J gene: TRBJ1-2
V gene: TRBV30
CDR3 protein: CAWIFRSTYTF

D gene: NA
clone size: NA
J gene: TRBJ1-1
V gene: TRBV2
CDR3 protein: CASLISGVAGTEAFF

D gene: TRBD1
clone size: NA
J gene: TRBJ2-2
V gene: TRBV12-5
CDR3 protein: CASASTGQGTGELFF